The T cell receptor beta chain described here comes from a study of T cells after yellow fever vaccination. Per germline, CDR1 SQVTM and CDR2 ANQGSEA. The CDR3 has 13 amino acids. The J segment lost 6 bases and the V segment lost 4 bases, leaving 4 bases of the junction unmatched. The study made its TCR cDNA through 5'RACE template switching. That step introduced a universal primer site along with UMIs. One entry per CDR3 protein, called by TCRdb with MiXCR from the 5' RACE reads. The table includes just under 600,000 distinct CDR3 sequences, approximately 12% detected once. The source material was PBMCs, sampled on the day of the yellow fever booster vaccination. This clonotype originated in a man aged 25 to 45 who received the YFV17D yellow fever vaccine. This chain joins TRBV29-1 and TRBJ2-3; the match to TRBD2 covers 10 bases. Written as DNA, the CDR3 is TGCAGCGTTGGGGGTAGCGGGAGGGATACGCAGTATTTT. Protein sequence: CSVGGSGRDTQYF.